The T cell receptor beta chain under discussion was sequenced for a study of radiation and T cells in renal cell carcinoma. Notes on the study in general: No pretreatment tumor biopsies were available for baseline clonotypes. From baseline, blood top tumor clonotypes peaked at 2 weeks post-radiation.

Trimming removed 3 bases at V and 6 bases at J, with 12 bases between. Germline V lookup: CDR1 SGDLS, CDR2 YYNGEE. This CDR3 has 13 residues. Time point here: blood 4 weeks post-SBRT, at nephrectomy. The treatment here: 15 Gy SBRT to primary tumor, nephrectomy 4 weeks later. Nephrectomy followed 15 Gy stereotactic body radiation by 4 weeks. Remarks on this clone: The antigen is not known.

Only in-frame clones appear in the TCRdb table, and some are missing; sequencing was by immunoSEQ multiplex PCR. The sample lists around 180,000 clones; about 87% were seen once. The sequence derives from a woman aged 45-60 years with renal cell carcinoma. The material was blood, obtained from a patient whose treatment included radiotherapy and nephrectomy. This chain connects TRBV9 to TRBJ1-2, with TRBD1 as a possible D gene (6 bases). The DNA of the CDR3 is TGTGCCAGCAGCGGGGGACAATGGAATGGCTACACCTTC. This codes for CASSGGQWNGYTF. Based on the CDR3 plus reference TRBV9 and TRBJ1-2, the full variable domain is DSGVTQTPKHLITATGQRVTLRCSPRSGDLSVYWYQQSLDQGLQFLIQYYNGEERAKGNILERFSAQQFPDLHSELNLSSLELGDSALYFCASSGGQWNGYTFGSGTRLTVV.